This T cell receptor (beta chain) was recovered during a study of radiotherapy plus CTLA-4 blockade in lung cancer. This clone was seen once. Profiled with immunoSEQ multiplex PCR; TCRdb holds only in-frame clones, not every one. The data hold roughly 46,000 clones, with 76% observed a single time. The germline CDR1 and CDR2 sequences are LNHDA and SQIVND (reference sequence). This CDR3 has 17 amino acids. Trimming removed 5 bases at V and 7 bases at J, with 24 bases between. The V call is TRBV19, the J call TRBJ1-5; D might be TRBD1 (6 bases). The material was peripheral blood, obtained from a patient treated with radiotherapy plus ipilimumab. This clonotype was obtained from a human donor with non-small cell lung cancer who had stable disease on radiotherapy plus ipilimumab. CDR3 sequence: CASSLRPVGRGVQPQHF. CDR3 nucleotides: TGTGCCAGTAGTCTGAGACCGGTTGGCAGGGGAGTACAGCCCCAGCATTTT.